These T cell receptor beta chains were read from a single sample in a study of T-cell reconstitution after alpha-beta-depleted transplantation in children. MiXCR, run by TCRdb on the PCR reads, gives a single entry per CDR3 protein. The repertoire holds 450,000 to 700,000 distinct CDR3 sequences, with 25% to 30% as singletons. Sequenced material: PBMCs, taken before TCRalphabeta/CD19-depleted stem cell transplant. All receptors derive from a boy in the first two years of life with Wiskott-Aldrich syndrome, due to receive a stem cell transplant. The CDR3 runs from the conserved cysteine through the conserved F or W. D genes are given only for firm matches. Clone size is shown for a subset of rows, as once, few, many or a class of expanded clone.

D gene	clone size	J gene	V gene	CDR3 protein	CDR3 DNA
.	.	TRBJ2-3	TRBV5-4	CASSLGGPGDTQYF	TGTGCCAGCAGCTTGGGGGGGCCGGGAGATACGCAGTATTTT
.	.	TRBJ2-6	TRBV15	CATSRGDAGAGANVLTF	TGTGCCACCAGCAGGGGGGATGCGGGCGCTGGGGCCAACGTCCTGACTTTC
.	.	TRBJ2-1	TRBV20-1	CSSERAGRNNEQFF	TGCAGTTCAGAGAGGGCAGGCAGGAACAATGAGCAGTTCTTC
.	few	TRBJ2-3	TRBV20-1	CSAIPELTSTDTQYF	TGCAGTGCTATACCGGAACTTACTAGCACAGATACGCAGTATTTT
TRBD2	few	TRBJ2-1	TRBV10-3	CAIQPGLAGGPTYNEQFF	TGTGCCATCCAACCGGGACTAGCGGGAGGGCCTACCTACAATGAGCAGTTCTTC
TRBD1	.	TRBJ2-3	TRBV5-1	CASSWTGTSSTDTQYF	TGCGCCAGCAGCTGGACAGGGACCTCGAGCACAGATACGCAGTATTTT
.	few	TRBJ2-1	TRBV7-6	CASSLSAGNNEQFF	TGTGCCAGCAGCTTATCGGCAGGGAACAATGAGCAGTTCTTC
.	.	TRBJ2-7	TRBV5-4	CASSLDSARAVYEQYF	TGTGCCAGCAGCTTGGACAGCGCCCGGGCCGTATACGAGCAGTACTTC
.	.	TRBJ2-5	TRBV4-2	CASSQEYRVLAETQYF	TGTGCCAGCAGCCAAGAGTATCGGGTCCTGGCAGAGACCCAGTACTTC
.	.	TRBJ2-1	TRBV5-1	CASSLVGDSYNEQFF	TGCGCCAGCAGCTTGGTTGGGGACTCCTACAATGAGCAGTTCTTC
TRBD2	few	TRBJ2-5	TRBV12-3/TRBV12-4	CASSLDAGLGETQYF	TGTGCCAGCAGTTTGGATGCGGGACTAGGAGAGACCCAGTACTTC
TRBD1	few	TRBJ2-3	TRBV6-6	CASSSRQGVTDTQYF	TGTGCCAGCAGTTCCCGACAGGGGGTAACAGATACGCAGTATTTT
.	.	TRBJ2-1	TRBV12-3/TRBV12-4	CASSLINYEQFF	TGTGCCAGCAGTTTGATTAATTATGAGCAGTTCTTC
TRBD2	.	TRBJ2-7	TRBV20-1	CSADPASGSYEQYF	TGCAGTGCCGACCCTGCGAGCGGGAGCTACGAGCAGTACTTC
.	few	TRBJ2-3	TRBV27	CASSPGSGTDTQYF	TGTGCCAGCAGTCCCGGGAGCGGCACAGATACGCAGTATTTT
TRBD2	.	TRBJ2-3	TRBV5-6	CAGSLDGRTRTDTQYF	TGTGCCGGCAGCTTGGACGGGAGGACCCGCACAGATACGCAGTATTTT
TRBD1	few	TRBJ2-7	TRBV5-1	CASSPDRVSYEQYF	TGCGCCAGCAGCCCTGACAGGGTGTCCTACGAGCAGTACTTC
TRBD2	.	TRBJ2-1	TRBV20-1	CSARALASNYNEQFF	TGCAGTGCTAGGGCACTAGCGTCTAACTACAATGAGCAGTTCTTC
.	.	TRBJ2-7	TRBV12-3/TRBV12-4	CASTSQLAGLGHSEQYF	TGTGCCAGCACCTCTCAGCTGGCGGGACTGGGGCACTCCGAGCAGTACTTC
TRBD2	.	TRBJ2-1	TRBV5-1	CASSLVLAGGTEQFF	TGCGCCAGCAGCTTGGTACTAGCGGGAGGGACTGAGCAGTTCTTC
.	.	TRBJ2-7	TRBV3-1	CASSQAGQAYEQYF	TGTGCCAGCAGCCAAGCGGGCCAAGCCTACGAGCAGTACTTC
.	few	TRBJ2-7	TRBV4-1	CASSRADSSYEQYF	TGCGCCAGCAGCCGCGCGGACAGCTCCTACGAGCAGTACTTC
TRBD1	.	TRBJ2-1	TRBV29-1	CSVGPGGYYNEQFF	TGCAGCGTTGGACCAGGGGGCTATTACAATGAGCAGTTCTTC
.	.	TRBJ2-7	TRBV5-1	CASSFVGKTGGRHYEQYF	TGCGCCAGCAGCTTTGTGGGGAAGACTGGCGGGCGACACTACGAGCAGTACTTC
TRBD1	.	TRBJ2-1	TRBV12-3/TRBV12-4	CASSFGHGTEYNEQFF	TGTGCCAGCAGTTTTGGGCATGGGACAGAATACAATGAGCAGTTCTTC
.	.	TRBJ2-1	TRBV10-3	CAISESTHYNEQFF	TGTGCCATCAGTGAGTCGACCCACTACAATGAGCAGTTCTTC
.	.	TRBJ2-7	TRBV29-1	CSVATASQYYEQYF	TGCAGCGTTGCCACGGCTAGCCAGTACTACGAGCAGTACTTC
TRBD2	.	TRBJ2-5	TRBV5-1	CASTPGGGRAGETQYF	TGCGCCAGCACCCCGGGAGGCGGGAGGGCAGGAGAGACCCAGTACTTC
.	.	TRBJ1-2	TRBV7-2	CASSLRQVEGYTF	TGTGCCAGCAGCTTAAGGCAGGTCGAGGGCTACACCTTC
.	few	TRBJ1-1	TRBV19	CASNRGHTEAFF	TGTGCCAGTAATCGGGGACACACTGAAGCTTTCTTT
TRBD2	.	TRBJ2-2	TRBV5-1	CASSLRRLAGNTGELFF	TGCGCCAGCAGCCTTCGTCGACTAGCGGGGAACACCGGTGAGCTGTTTTTT
TRBD1	.	TRBJ2-2	TRBV5-6	CASSRQGHTGELFF	TGTGCCAGCAGCAGACAGGGGCACACCGGGGAGCTGTTTTTT
.	few	TRBJ2-5	TRBV11-2	CASSFGTKNGETQYF	TGTGCCAGCAGCTTTGGGACAAAAAACGGGGAGACCCAGTACTTC
.	.	TRBJ2-5	TRBV15	CATSRDFLWGYQETQYF	TGTGCCACCAGCAGAGATTTTCTCTGGGGTTATCAAGAGACCCAGTACTTC
TRBD1	.	TRBJ1-1	TRBV4-1	CASSERGTEGTEAFF	TGCGCCAGCAGCGAAAGAGGGACAGAGGGCACTGAAGCTTTCTTT
TRBD1	few	TRBJ2-2	TRBV3-1	CASSQSRQGAKLFF	TGTGCCAGCAGCCAATCTCGACAGGGGGCAAAGCTGTTTTTT
TRBD2	.	TRBJ2-1	TRBV12-3/TRBV12-4	CASSPGLAGMSSYNEQFF	TGTGCCAGCAGTCCAGGACTAGCGGGGATGAGCTCCTACAATGAGCAGTTCTTC
TRBD1	.	TRBJ1-6	TRBV4-1	CASSQVGQALNSPLHF	TGCGCCAGCAGCCAAGTGGGACAGGCACTTAATTCACCCCTCCACTTT
.	.	TRBJ1-5	TRBV6-1	CASSPQTYSNQPQHF	TGTGCCAGCAGTCCACAGACTTATAGCAATCAGCCCCAGCATTTT
.	.	TRBJ2-7	TRBV19	CASSTGTRTYEQYF	TGTGCCAGTAGTACCGGGACTCGTACCTACGAGCAGTACTTC
TRBD1	few	TRBJ2-7	TRBV27	CASSGVGNRGYEQYF	TGTGCCAGCAGTGGAGTCGGGAACAGGGGGTACGAGCAGTACTTC
TRBD2	few	TRBJ2-3	TRBV7-2	CASSSFAAGDTDTQYF	TGTGCCAGCAGCTCCTTTGCGGCGGGAGATACAGATACGCAGTATTTT
.	few	TRBJ2-7	TRBV12-3/TRBV12-4	CASSLLARAGEQYF	TGTGCCAGCAGTTTACTAGCGAGAGCCGGGGAGCAGTACTTC
.	few	TRBJ2-1	TRBV6-1	CASSGTSGTEQFF	TGTGCCAGCAGTGGGACAAGCGGAACCGAGCAGTTCTTC